The sequence of this T cell receptor (beta chain) was determined in a study of siplizumab effects on memory and regulatory T cells. Broader study findings: Among alloreactive clones, only a minor fraction mapped to unstimulated subsets.

Trimming took 4 bases from V and 6 from J, leaving 9 bases between them. The CDR3 runs 13 residues. CDR1 is MNHNY, CDR2 SVGAGI, per germline (reference sequence). In regard to this clone: The antigen remains undetermined.

About 9.8 x 10^4 TCR templates per sample were sequenced. Clones were sequenced by immunoSEQ multiplex PCR, and TCRdb holds only the in-frame ones, with some missing. The data show some 100,000 clones, more than 95% seen once. This rearrangement joins TRBV6-6 to TRBJ1-4; a weak D match, TRBD1 (5 bases). This clonotype was sampled from a human donor in good health. Material: naive CD4+ T cells sorted from blood. The CDR3 sequence: CASSSGTHEKLFF. For the CDR3, the DNA is TGTGCCAGCAGTTCAGGGACGCATGAAAAACTGTTTTTT.